This TCR beta chain was obtained from a study of control samples from healthy donors and cancer patients. Clones were read by immunoSEQ multiplex PCR, and TCRdb kept only the in-frame ones, dropping some. The sample carries about 75,000 clones, roughly 82% recorded once. The CDR3 runs 18 residues. This sequence was found in a man aged 50 to 60 in good health. The sequenced sample consisted of blood. J is TRBJ2-3 and V is TRBV21-1; TRBD2, the table's D call, was not compared with the DNA. TRBV21-1 is tagged as a pseudogene. CDR3 residues: CASSKSAMGGPGTDTQYF. CDR3 in DNA: TGTGCCAGCAGCAAATCCGCGATGGGGGGGCCGGGCACAGATACGCAGTATTTT.